The 6 T cell receptor beta chains below all came from one sample that was sequenced in a study of cytomegalovirus exposure and HLA in healthy donors. This PCR relied on a set of 60 Vbeta primers and 13 Jbeta primers. Profiled with immunoSEQ multiplex PCR; TCRdb holds only in-frame clones, not every one. The sample has approximately 300,000 clones, 75% to 85% seen once. The sample was PBMCs. Every receptor here comes from a girl between 2 and 10 years old in good health and CMV-seronegative.

The table lists this clone with a count of one. The chain joins TRBV5-1 to TRBJ2-1, with D possibly matching TRBD2 (5 bases). V was pared by 4 bases and J by 9 bases, with 17 bases between. Germline V gene lookup returns CDR1 SGHRS and CDR2 YFSETQ. The CDR3 is 14 amino acids. The chain's CDR3 is CASSPPTSGGEQFF. CDR3 nucleotide sequence: TGCGCCAGCAGCCCACCGACATCTGGAGGTGAGCAGTTCTTC. The full variable domain, with the rest looked up from reference TRBV5-1 and TRBJ2-1, is KAGVTQTPRYLIKTRGQQVTLSCSPISGHRSVSWYQQTPGQGLQFLFEYFSETQRNKGNFPGRFSGRQFSNSRSEMNVSTLELGDSALYLCASSPPTSGGEQFFGPGTRLTVL.

The rearrangement uses TRBV13 and TRBJ2-5, with 9 bases that match TRBD2. Germline CDR1 reads PRHDT; CDR2 reads FYEKMQ (reference sequence). V was pared by 5 bases and J by 3 bases, with 4 bases of the junction left unmatched. This CDR3 has 14 amino acids. CDR3 DNA sequence: TGTGCCAGCAGCCCGGAGCGGGAGGAAGAGACCCAGTACTTC. This codes for CASSPEREEETQYF.

The chain carries TRBV29-1 and TRBJ1-2, with D maybe TRBD1 (5 bases). This CDR3 region has 14 residues. CDR1 and CDR2 (germline): SQVTM, ANQGSEA. V shed 7 bases and J shed 4 bases, with 19 bases lying between them. CDR3 region: CSALSGLGGYGYTF. CDR3 DNA sequence: TGCAGCGCACTATCCGGACTGGGGGGCTATGGCTACACCTTC.

This clone was seen once. V gene TRBV19 combines with J gene TRBJ2-5; TRBD1 is a possible D gene (5 bases). The germline V and J ends were trimmed by 3 bases and 4 bases, with 18 bases remaining between them. The CDR3 length is 16 residues. Germline V gene data show CDR1 as LNHDA and CDR2 as SQIVND (reference sequence). CDR3 coding DNA: TGTGCCAGTAGTATTCGCTCCACGGGTAGGGGAGAGACCCAGTACTTC. Encoded protein: CASSIRSTGRGETQYF. Combining the CDR3 with reference TRBV19 and TRBJ2-5 gives the whole variable domain DGGITQSPKYLFRKEGQNVTLSCEQNLNHDAMYWYRQDPGQGLRLIYYSQIVNDFQKGDIAEGYSVSREKKESFPLTVTSAQKNPTAFYLCASSIRSTGRGETQYFGPGTRLLVL.

CDR3 amino acids: CASSLYPRQETYEQYF. For the CDR3, the DNA is TGCGCCAGCAGCTTGTACCCGAGACAGGAGACCTACGAGCAGTACTTC. The V gene is TRBV5-1, the J gene TRBJ2-7; a possible D gene is TRBD1 (6 bases). CDR1 SGHRS and CDR2 YFSETQ come from the germline V gene. This CDR3 is built from 16 residues. V dropped 1 base and J dropped 2 bases, with 16 bases sitting between them.

V and J are TRBV15 and TRBJ1-5; D remains unclear. Germline V gene lookup returns CDR1 LNHNV and CDR2 YYDKDF (reference sequence). V lost 5 bases and J lost 4, with 6 bases in between. The CDR3 totals 12 residues. CDR3 sequence (DNA): TGTGCCACCAGCTCACAGAATCAGCCCCAGCATTTT. It yields the protein CATSSQNQPQHF.